This T cell receptor (beta chain) was identified during a study of T cells in Graves' hyperthyroidism and ophthalmopathy. Broader study findings: Ophthalmopathy was distinguished from stable hyperthyroidism by 13 V-J signatures. Blood held most thyroid clonotypes expanded above 0.001 frequency.

This clonotype was detected a few times. The antigen remains undetermined. Amplified regions were TCR beta CDR3 sequences from RNA transcripts. The primer set for the first-round RT-PCR of the TCR CDR3 was HTBI. TCRdb called the multiplex PCR reads again in MiXCR, with one record for every CDR3 protein. Among 300,000 to 450,000 distinct CDR3 sequences listed, roughly 13% were seen once. Germline CDR1 and CDR2: MNHEY and SMNVEV (reference sequence). V was pared by 6 bases and J by 3 bases, with 9 bases between. The CDR3 consists of 13 residues. Newly diagnosed patients aged 18 to 65 had hyperthyroidism of under 2 months' duration. For the diagnoses, clinical symptoms, serum thyroxine and TRAb, thyroid ultrasound and orbital computed tomography were used.

Material for sequencing was blood. The V gene is TRBV27, the J gene TRBJ1-5; D unclear. The source of this sequence is a man younger than 40 with Graves' hyperthyroidism that later progressed to Graves' ophthalmopathy. For the CDR3, the DNA is TGTGCCAGCAGGGCTATGGTCAATCAGCCCCAGCATTTT. As protein: CASRAMVNQPQHF.